Listed below are T cell receptor beta chains from one sample, sequenced in a study of T cells in Graves' hyperthyroidism and ophthalmopathy. MiXCR, applied by TCRdb to the multiplex PCR reads, yields one record per CDR3 protein. Of about 640,000 distinct CDR3 sequences in the sample, around 21% were seen once. Sequences were obtained from blood. The receptors here all came from a man aged 25-45 years with Graves' ophthalmopathy. CDR3s include the opening cysteine and the closing phenylalanine or tryptophan. Fields, in order: clone size, V gene, J gene, D gene, CDR3 DNA, CDR3 protein. A D gene is named only where the DNA matches it firmly. Size is stated for part of the rows, as once, few or many counts, or as a class when the clone is expanded.

size: few; V: TRBV20-1; J: TRBJ2-1; D: TRBD1; DNA: TGCAGTGCTAACGTCCGGGACAGGGGGATTCTAAACAATGAGCAGTTCTTC; CDR3: CSANVRDRGILNNEQFF
size: NA; V: TRBV6-1; J: TRBJ2-2; D: NA; DNA: TGTGCCAGCAGTGAAGCGCACGCCCTAGCCGGGGAGCTGTTTTTT; CDR3: CASSEAHALAGELFF
size: few; V: TRBV11-2; J: TRBJ2-7; D: TRBD2; DNA: TGTGCCAGCAGCTTCCAGGCGGTAGCGGGAAGAGCGTGGGAGCAGTACTTC; CDR3: CASSFQAVAGRAWEQYF
size: few; V: TRBV6-1; J: TRBJ1-6; D: NA; DNA: TGTGCCATCAGTGACCGGCCGGGCTCACCCCTCCACTTT; CDR3: CAISDRPGSPLHF
size: few; V: TRBV19; J: TRBJ1-5; D: NA; DNA: TGTGCCAGTAGGAGGGAATTGGGCAATCAGCCCCAGCATTTT; CDR3: CASRRELGNQPQHF
size: many; V: TRBV28; J: TRBJ2-7; D: TRBD1; DNA: TGTGCCAGCAGATTAACGACAGGGAACGAGCAGTACTTC; CDR3: CASRLTTGNEQYF
size: few; V: TRBV27; J: TRBJ2-3; D: TRBD2; DNA: TGTGCCAGCAGTGGACTAGCGGGGCTCTCAGATACGCAGTATTTT; CDR3: CASSGLAGLSDTQYF
size: few; V: TRBV12-3/TRBV12-4; J: TRBJ2-3; D: NA; DNA: TGTGCCACCTCAGCAGGTTCCACAGATACGCGGTATTTT; CDR3: CATSAGSTDTRYF
size: few; V: TRBV9; J: TRBJ2-1; D: NA; DNA: TGTGCCAGCAGCGTAGGGCTGATCTCCTACAATGAGCAGTTCTTC; CDR3: CASSVGLISYNEQFF
size: NA; V: TRBV27; J: TRBJ1-1; D: TRBD1; DNA: TGTGCCAGCAGTTCTTCCGGGACAGGGGGCCAGGGTTCGGGGCTTTTCTTT; CDR3: CASSSSGTGGQGSGLFF
size: NA; V: TRBV14; J: TRBJ2-7; D: NA; DNA: TGTGCCAGCAGCATAGCGGCCTCCTACGAGCAGTACTTC; CDR3: CASSIAASYEQYF
size: many; V: TRBV11-2; J: TRBJ2-1; D: NA; DNA: TGTGCCAGCAGCTTAGAGAGTTCGAGCTCCTACAATGAGCAGTTCTTC; CDR3: CASSLESSSSYNEQFF
size: many; V: TRBV6-1; J: TRBJ2-7; D: NA; DNA: TGTGCCAGCAATCCCACAGGGAGCGGATACGAGCAGTACTTC; CDR3: CASNPTGSGYEQYF
size: NA; V: TRBV28; J: TRBJ1-5; D: TRBD1; DNA: TGTGCCAGCAGCCACAGGACAGGGGTAGACCAGCCCCAGCATTTT; CDR3: CASSHRTGVDQPQHF
size: NA; V: TRBV7-6; J: TRBJ2-2; D: NA; DNA: TGTGCCAGCGGCAGGCGGGGCTCGAACACCGGGGAGCTGTTTTTT; CDR3: CASGRRGSNTGELFF
size: many; V: TRBV2; J: TRBJ2-7; D: NA; DNA: TGTGCCAGCACCGGGGAGAGCGTCGAGCAGTACTTC; CDR3: CASTGESVEQYF
size: NA; V: TRBV11-2; J: TRBJ2-2; D: TRBD2; DNA: TGTGCCAGCAGCCCATGGGTTCTAGCGGGAGGATTAACCGGGGAGCTGTTTTTT; CDR3: CASSPWVLAGGLTGELFF
size: NA; V: TRBV9; J: TRBJ2-1; D: TRBD1; DNA: TGTGCCAGCAGCGGGGGACAGGGGGGTTGGGATGAGCAGTTCTTC; CDR3: CASSGGQGGWDEQFF
size: NA; V: TRBV28; J: TRBJ2-7; D: NA; DNA: TGTGCCAGCAGTTTAGGTTCCTGGAGCAACGAGCAGTACTTC; CDR3: CASSLGSWSNEQYF
size: NA; V: TRBV20-1; J: TRBJ2-2; D: NA; DNA: TGCAGTGCTAGTCCACCTGGCCTAATTAGCACCGGGGAGCTGTTTTTT; CDR3: CSASPPGLISTGELFF
size: NA; V: TRBV5-6; J: TRBJ2-2; D: TRBD2; DNA: TGTGCCAGCAGCTTAGTGTCGGAGCGGGGTGTCGGGGAGCTGTTTTTT; CDR3: CASSLVSERGVGELFF
size: few; V: TRBV28; J: TRBJ2-7; D: TRBD1; DNA: TGTGCCAGCCACGCGGGACAGGGATTAGAGCAGTACTTC; CDR3: CASHAGQGLEQYF
size: NA; V: TRBV6-2/TRBV6-3; J: TRBJ2-1; D: TRBD2; DNA: TGTGCCAGCAGGCCCGGACACACTAGCGGGATGTACAATGAGCAGTTCTTC; CDR3: CASRPGHTSGMYNEQFF
size: many; V: TRBV28; J: TRBJ1-2; D: TRBD1; DNA: TGTGCCAGCAACCTCCGGGACAGGGCTAACTATGGCTACACCTTC; CDR3: CASNLRDRANYGYTF
size: many; V: TRBV5-1; J: TRBJ2-1; D: TRBD2; DNA: TGCGCCAGCAGCTTTGGGACTAGCAACAATGAGCAGTTCTTC; CDR3: CASSFGTSNNEQFF
size: many; V: TRBV3-1; J: TRBJ2-5; D: NA; DNA: TGTGCCAGCAGCCAACTACCCACCGGCAACCAAGAGACCCAGTACTTC; CDR3: CASSQLPTGNQETQYF
size: many; V: TRBV20-1; J: TRBJ2-5; D: NA; DNA: TGCAGTGCTAGCGGGAGAGGCCGGGAGACCCAGTACTTC; CDR3: CSASGRGRETQYF
size: few; V: TRBV28; J: TRBJ2-1; D: TRBD2; DNA: TGTGCCACTGCGGAACTGGGACTAGCGGATAAGAGCTCCTACAATGAGCAGTTCTTC; CDR3: CATAELGLADKSSYNEQFF
size: NA; V: TRBV9; J: TRBJ2-7; D: TRBD2; DNA: TGTGCCAGCAGCGCTAGCGGGACCACCTACGAGCAGTACTTC; CDR3: CASSASGTTYEQYF
size: many; V: TRBV5-4; J: TRBJ2-1; D: NA; DNA: TGTGCCAGCAGAATAGGAGGTAGCGACCACAATGAGCAGTTCTTC; CDR3: CASRIGGSDHNEQFF
size: few; V: TRBV24-1; J: TRBJ2-1; D: NA; DNA: TGTGCCACCAGTGATACCCCTACTAGGTTCAGACCCTACAATGAGCAGTTCTTC; CDR3: CATSDTPTRFRPYNEQFF
size: NA; V: TRBV27; J: TRBJ2-1; D: NA; DNA: TGTGCCAGCAGTTTCTCCGTAGCAGGATTGGGGAATGAGCAGTCCTTC; CDR3: CASSFSVAGLGNEQSF
size: many; V: TRBV28; J: TRBJ2-7; D: NA; DNA: TGTGCCACCGAGGACAGCGACTACGAGCAGTACTTC; CDR3: CATEDSDYEQYF